This paragraph reports one TCR beta chain. Its specificity is not known. The source of the sample is a study of T-cell memory formation after mild COVID-19. Across the whole study: For the most part, TCR clusters were specific to one donor.

The TCR alpha and TCR beta cDNA libraries, bearing sample barcodes and UMIs, were generated by 5'RACE using constant-segment primers. MiXCR, applied by TCRdb to the 5' RACE reads, yields one record per CDR3 protein. This sample has hundreds of thousands of distinct CDR3 sequences, with 20% to 25% found just once. Unmatched junction bases numbered 6, after V lost 4 bases and J lost 0 bases. Germline V gives CDR1 SEHNR, CDR2 FQNEAQ (reference sequence). The CDR3 spans 16 residues. Study outcomes and limitations: The SARS-CoV-2 specificity of second-wave clones reaching peak at day 37 remained unverified. Later expanders leaned CD4+, whereas day 15 to 85 contracting clones were balanced CD4/CD8.

This chain connects TRBV7-9 to TRBJ2-1, with 7 bases lining up with TRBD1. The specimen was PBMCs or a T cell subset sorted from them (not recorded which). The receptor comes from an adult woman who had mild COVID-19 (a few samples of this study predate the infection). Cell type and time point are not known. The CDR3 reads CASSSRGTVSYNEQFF. CDR3 DNA sequence: TGTGCCAGCAGCTCCAGGGGGACAGTCTCCTACAATGAGCAGTTCTTC.